One sample yielded the 7 T cell receptor beta chains listed below, sequenced in a study of T cells after yellow fever vaccination. TCRdb recomputed calls from the 5' RACE reads with MiXCR, one row per CDR3 protein. The sample gives over 300,000 distinct CDR3 sequences, 3.6% of which show up once; less than 25% is in the top ten. Material: PBMCs, obtained on the day of the yellow fever booster vaccination. The receptors derive from a young man who received the YFV17D yellow fever vaccine.

This clonotype was seen repeatedly, ten times or more. The rearrangement uses TRBV5-1 and TRBJ2-1, with D perhaps TRBD2 (7 bases). The V end lost 3 bases, the J end lost 12 bases, and 28 bases lay between the germline ends. CDR1 is SGHRS, CDR2 YFSETQ, per germline. This CDR3 is 17 amino acids long. CDR3 loop: CASSSRGATLGGGRQFF. Written as DNA, the CDR3 is TGCGCCAGCAGCTCCCGAGGGGCAACTTTAGGGGGGGGAAGGCAGTTCTTC.

This clonotype was detected a few times. V and J are TRBV28 and TRBJ1-6, with D unclear. V was clipped by 4 bases and J by 14 bases, with 12 bases between them. The CDR3 runs 12 residues. Germline assignment: CDR1 MDHEN and CDR2 SYDVKM. As DNA, the CDR3 is TGTGCCAGCAGTTCGGCTACCTGGTCCCTCCACTTT. Its protein is CASSSATWSLHF.

This clonotype was picked up many times. V usage is TRBV5-1 and J usage is TRBJ2-3, with D possibly being TRBD2 (5 bases). Per germline, CDR1 SGHRS and CDR2 YFSETQ. Trimming left V 4 bases short and J 4 bases short, with 19 bases between. The CDR3 is 16 residues long. The CDR3 loop reads CASSPEGRRVPDTQYF. In DNA, the CDR3 is TGCGCCAGCAGCCCGGAAGGCAGGCGGGTCCCAGATACGCAGTATTTT.

This chain links TRBV20-1 with TRBJ2-5; a weak D match, TRBD1 (6 bases). The V and J ends lost 6 bases and 5 bases respectively, with 16 bases between them. From germline, CDR1 is DFQATT and CDR2 SNEGSKA (reference sequence). The CDR3 runs to 13 residues. CDR3 bases: TGCAGTGCCCTGGGGGCTCTTGGGGAGACCCAGTACTTC. Amino acid sequence: CSALGALGETQYF.

V and J are TRBV6-1 and TRBJ2-2; D not resolved. There are 15 residues in the CDR3. In germline, CDR1 is MNHNS, CDR2 SASEGT. The V gene lost 1 base and the J gene lost 9 bases, with 15 bases spanning the gap. The CDR3 nucleotides are TGTGCCAGCAGTGAAGTCTGGTTTAGTACGCGGGAGCTGTTTTTT. This encodes CASSEVWFSTRELFF.

This clonotype was seen a handful of times. V usage is TRBV20-1 and J usage is TRBJ2-3; tentatively, D is TRBD2 (7 bases). CDR3 length: 16 residues. Germline V gene lookup returns CDR1 DFQATT and CDR2 SNEGSKA (reference sequence). V shed 3 bases and J shed 2 bases, with 18 bases lying between them. In DNA form, the CDR3 reads TGCAGTGCTAGCGGGGGGCCAAACACTGCCACAGATACGCAGTATTTT. Translation: CSASGGPNTATDTQYF.

The chain recombines TRBV4-3 with TRBJ1-1; TRBD1 matches 9 bases. CDR3 length: 16 amino acids. The junction had 6 bases not matched to a gene; V was cut back by 0 bases and J by 4 bases. Germline CDR1 LGHNA, CDR2 YSLEER. Here the CDR3 reads CASSQDTGGEGTEAFF. Here the CDR3 DNA reads TGCGCCAGCAGCCAAGATACAGGGGGCGAGGGCACTGAAGCTTTCTTT.